This T cell receptor beta chain was captured in a study of beta chain features in type 1 diabetes. Study summary: Examined across all samples were about 99,000,000 sorted cells. Study-wide points: Shorter TCRB CDR3s, moderately but significantly so, were found in Type 1 diabetes patients in all four CD4+ subsets.

There are a few counts of this clone. Its cognate antigen is unknown. Investigators reverse transcribed all isolated RNA, so they sequenced expressed TCRB transcripts. Mean read depth for naive, central memory and regulatory T cell samples was 3.5 million to 4.5 million reads. Clones were sequenced by immunoSEQ multiplex PCR, and TCRdb holds only the in-frame ones, with some missing. The sample yields hundreds of thousands of clones, about 14% seen once. The CDR3 consists of 17 residues. The germline CDR1 and CDR2 sequences are MDHEN and SYDVKM. V lost 4 bases to trimming and J lost 4 bases, with 22 bases between them.

Sequenced input: naive CD4+ T cells from blood. The receptor was derived from a man between 18 and 35 years old in good health. The V and J genes are TRBV28 and TRBJ1-1, with D tentatively TRBD1 (6 bases). CDR3 coding DNA: TGTGCCAGCAGTTCGGCTCCGGGACGGCGAGGGGGCACTGAAGCTTTCTTT. Translating gives CASSSAPGRRGGTEAFF.